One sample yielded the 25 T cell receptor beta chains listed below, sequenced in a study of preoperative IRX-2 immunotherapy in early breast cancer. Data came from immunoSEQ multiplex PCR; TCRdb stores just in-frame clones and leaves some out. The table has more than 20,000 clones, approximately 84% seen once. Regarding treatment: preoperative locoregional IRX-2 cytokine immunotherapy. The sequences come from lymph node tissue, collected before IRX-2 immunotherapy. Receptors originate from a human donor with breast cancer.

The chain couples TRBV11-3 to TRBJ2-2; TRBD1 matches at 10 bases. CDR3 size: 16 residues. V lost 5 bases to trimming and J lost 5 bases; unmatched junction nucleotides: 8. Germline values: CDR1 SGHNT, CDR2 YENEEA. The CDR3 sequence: CASSQARTGGTGELFF. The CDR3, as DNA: TGTGCCAGCAGCCAAGCCCGGACAGGGGGGACCGGGGAGCTGTTTTTT.

Here the CDR3 DNA reads TGTGCCAGTAGTATAGAAAAGGGAGGGCAAGCTTTCTTT. This sequence encodes CASSIEKGGQAFF. The V gene is TRBV19, the J gene TRBJ1-1; D is unclear. This CDR3 comprises 13 residues. Trimming removed 0 bases from V and 9 bases from J, with 11 bases in between. CDR1 and CDR2 from the germline V gene are LNHDA and SQIVND (reference sequence). Combining the CDR3 with reference TRBV19 and TRBJ1-1 gives the whole variable domain DGGITQSPKYLFRKEGQNVTLSCEQNLNHDAMYWYRQDPGQGLRLIYYSQIVNDFQKGDIAEGYSVSREKKESFPLTVTSAQKNPTAFYLCASSIEKGGQAFFGQGTRLTVV.

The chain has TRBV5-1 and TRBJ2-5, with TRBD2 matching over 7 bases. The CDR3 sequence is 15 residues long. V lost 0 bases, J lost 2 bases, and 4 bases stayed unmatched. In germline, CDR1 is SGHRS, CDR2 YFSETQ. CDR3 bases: TGCGCCAGCAGCTTGGGGGGTAGCGGGCAAGAGACCCAGTACTTC. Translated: CASSLGGSGQETQYF.

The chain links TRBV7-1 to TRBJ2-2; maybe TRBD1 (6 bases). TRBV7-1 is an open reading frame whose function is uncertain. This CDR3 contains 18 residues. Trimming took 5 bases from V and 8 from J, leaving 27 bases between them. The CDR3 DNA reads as TGTGCCAGCAGCCCACGATTAAGGACAGTTAAGAACATTGGGGAGCTGTTTTTT. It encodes CASSPRLRTVKNIGELFF.

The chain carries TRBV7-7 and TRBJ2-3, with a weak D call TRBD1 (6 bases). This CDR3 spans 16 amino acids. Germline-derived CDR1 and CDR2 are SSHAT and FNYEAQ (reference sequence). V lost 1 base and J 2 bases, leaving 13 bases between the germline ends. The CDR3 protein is CASSLVTAGATDTQYF. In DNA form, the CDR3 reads TGTGCCAGCAGCTTAGTTACGGCAGGGGCCACAGATACGCAGTATTTT.

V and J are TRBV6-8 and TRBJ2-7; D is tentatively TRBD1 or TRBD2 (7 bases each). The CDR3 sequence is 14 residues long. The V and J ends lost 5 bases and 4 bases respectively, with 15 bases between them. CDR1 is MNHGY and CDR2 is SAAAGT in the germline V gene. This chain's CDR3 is CASSPNRGGYEQYF. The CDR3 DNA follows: TGTGCCAGCAGTCCCAACAGGGGAGGGTACGAGCAGTACTTC.

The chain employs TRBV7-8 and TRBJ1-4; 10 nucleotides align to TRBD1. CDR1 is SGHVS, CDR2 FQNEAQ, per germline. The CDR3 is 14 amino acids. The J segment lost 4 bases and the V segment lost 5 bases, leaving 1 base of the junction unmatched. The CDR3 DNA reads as TGTGCCAGCAGCCGGACAGGGGGTAATGAAAAACTGTTTTTT. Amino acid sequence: CASSRTGGNEKLFF.

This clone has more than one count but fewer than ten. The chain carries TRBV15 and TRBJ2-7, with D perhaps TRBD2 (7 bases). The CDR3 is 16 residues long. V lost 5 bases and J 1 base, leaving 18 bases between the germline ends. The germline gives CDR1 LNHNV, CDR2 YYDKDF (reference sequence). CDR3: CATSLRARGASYEQYF. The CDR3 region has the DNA TGTGCCACCAGCCTACGGGCACGGGGGGCTTCCTACGAGCAGTACTTC.

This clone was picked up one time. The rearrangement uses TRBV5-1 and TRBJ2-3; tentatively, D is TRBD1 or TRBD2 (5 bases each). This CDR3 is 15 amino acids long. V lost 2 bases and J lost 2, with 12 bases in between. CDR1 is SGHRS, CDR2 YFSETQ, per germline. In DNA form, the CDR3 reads TGCGCCAGCAGCTTCACGGGACGATTCACAGATACGCAGTATTTT. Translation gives CASSFTGRFTDTQYF. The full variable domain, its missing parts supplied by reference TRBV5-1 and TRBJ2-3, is KAGVTQTPRYLIKTRGQQVTLSCSPISGHRSVSWYQQTPGQGLQFLFEYFSETQRNKGNFPGRFSGRQFSNSRSEMNVSTLELGDSALYLCASSFTGRFTDTQYFGPGTRLTVL.

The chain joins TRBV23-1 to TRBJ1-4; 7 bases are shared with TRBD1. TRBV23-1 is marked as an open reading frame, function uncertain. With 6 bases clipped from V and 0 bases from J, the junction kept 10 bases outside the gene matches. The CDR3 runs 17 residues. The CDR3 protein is CASSHEEGAATNEKLFF. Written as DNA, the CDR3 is TGCGCCAGCAGCCACGAAGAGGGGGCTGCAACTAATGAAAAACTGTTTTTT.

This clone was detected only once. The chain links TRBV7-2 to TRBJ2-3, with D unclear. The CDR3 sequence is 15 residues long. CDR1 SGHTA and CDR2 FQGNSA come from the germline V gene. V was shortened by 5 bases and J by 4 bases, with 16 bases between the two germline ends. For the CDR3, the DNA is TGTGCCAGCAGCCAAGTTGAGACGCGGCCAGATACGCAGTATTTT. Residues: CASSQVETRPDTQYF.

In DNA, the CDR3 is TGTGCCAGCAGCCCCCCATTCAGGACCTATGGCTACACCTTC. This sequence encodes CASSPPFRTYGYTF. This chain uses TRBV11-3 with TRBJ1-2; D is uncertain. The germline gives CDR1 SGHNT, CDR2 YENEEA. The germline V and J ends were trimmed by 5 bases and 4 bases, with 14 bases remaining between them. CDR3 length: 14 amino acids.

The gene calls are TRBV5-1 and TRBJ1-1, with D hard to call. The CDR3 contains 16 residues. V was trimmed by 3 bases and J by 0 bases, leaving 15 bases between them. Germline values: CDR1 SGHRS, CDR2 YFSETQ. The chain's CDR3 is CASSSTLPSMNTEAFF. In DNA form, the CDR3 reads TGCGCCAGCAGCTCCACTTTGCCATCGATGAACACTGAAGCTTTCTTT.

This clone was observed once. CDR3 in amino acids: CASSVTSPLGVTPYEQYF. The CDR3 bases are TGTGCCAGCAGCGTAACCAGTCCGTTGGGGGTAACCCCCTACGAGCAGTACTTC. The chain carries TRBV11-3 and TRBJ2-7, with D perhaps given as TRBD1 or TRBD2 (5 bases each). The V and J ends lost 5 bases and 2 bases respectively, with 25 bases between them. The CDR3 is made up of 18 amino acids. Germline assignment: CDR1 SGHNT and CDR2 YENEEA.

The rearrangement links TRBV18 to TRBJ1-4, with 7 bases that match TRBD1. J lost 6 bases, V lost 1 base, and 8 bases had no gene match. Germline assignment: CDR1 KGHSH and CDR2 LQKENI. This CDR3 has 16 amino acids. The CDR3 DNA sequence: TGTGCCAGCTCACCACGGGCTGGCGACAGGGATGAAAAACTGTTTTTT. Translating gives CASSPRAGDRDEKLFF.

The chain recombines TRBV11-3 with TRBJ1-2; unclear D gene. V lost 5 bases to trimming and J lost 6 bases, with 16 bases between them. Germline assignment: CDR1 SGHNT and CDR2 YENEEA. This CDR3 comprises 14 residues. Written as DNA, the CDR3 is TGTGCCAGCAGCCCGTGGGTTCTTGGGGATGGCTACACCTTC. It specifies CASSPWVLGDGYTF.

The CDR3 bases are TGTGCCAGCAGCCCTCGGGGGAGCCTGAACACTGAAGCTTTCTTT. This codes for CASSPRGSLNTEAFF. The rearrangement uses TRBV11-3 and TRBJ1-1, with D maybe TRBD1 (5 bases). Between the trimmed V and J ends, which lost 5 bases and 0 bases, there was a span of 13 bases. This CDR3 has 15 residues. Germline CDR1 SGHNT, CDR2 YENEEA.

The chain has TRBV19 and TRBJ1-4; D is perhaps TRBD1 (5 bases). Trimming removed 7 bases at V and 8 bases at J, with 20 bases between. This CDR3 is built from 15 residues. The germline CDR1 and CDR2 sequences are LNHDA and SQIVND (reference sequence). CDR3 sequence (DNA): TGTGCCAGTATAACGGGAGCAGGGACGAGCGAAAAACTGTTTTTT. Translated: CASITGAGTSEKLFF.

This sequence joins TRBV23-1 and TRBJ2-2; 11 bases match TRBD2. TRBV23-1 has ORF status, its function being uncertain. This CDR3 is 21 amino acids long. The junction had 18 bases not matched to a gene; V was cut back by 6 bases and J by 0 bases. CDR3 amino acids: CASSPNRLAGRKRANTGELFF. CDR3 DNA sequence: TGCGCCAGCAGCCCAAACCGACTAGCGGGGCGAAAACGCGCGAACACCGGGGAGCTGTTTTTT.

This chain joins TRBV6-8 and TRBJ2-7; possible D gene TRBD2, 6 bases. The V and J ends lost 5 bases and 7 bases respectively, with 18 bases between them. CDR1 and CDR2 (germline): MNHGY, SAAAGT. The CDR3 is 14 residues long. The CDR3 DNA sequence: TGTGCCAGCAGTGCCGGACGGGGGTTCGGGGAGCAGTACTTC. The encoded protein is CASSAGRGFGEQYF.

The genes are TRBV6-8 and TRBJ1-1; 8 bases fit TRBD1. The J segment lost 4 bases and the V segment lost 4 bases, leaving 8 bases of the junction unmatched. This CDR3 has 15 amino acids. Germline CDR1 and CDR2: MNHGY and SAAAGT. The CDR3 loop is CASSSTDRAGTEAFF. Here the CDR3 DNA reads TGTGCCAGCAGTTCCACGGACAGGGCAGGCACTGAAGCTTTCTTT.

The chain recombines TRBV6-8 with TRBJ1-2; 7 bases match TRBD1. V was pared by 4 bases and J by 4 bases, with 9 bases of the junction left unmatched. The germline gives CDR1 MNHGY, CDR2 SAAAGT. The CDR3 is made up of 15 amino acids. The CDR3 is CASSSTGARFYGYTF. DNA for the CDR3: TGTGCCAGCAGTTCTACAGGGGCCCGCTTCTATGGCTACACCTTC.

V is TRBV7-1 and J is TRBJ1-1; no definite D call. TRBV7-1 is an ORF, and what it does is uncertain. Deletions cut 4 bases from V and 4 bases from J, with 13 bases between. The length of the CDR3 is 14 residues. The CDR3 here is CASSLWGGGTEAFF. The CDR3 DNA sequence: TGTGCCAGCAGCTTGTGGGGAGGTGGCACTGAAGCTTTCTTT.

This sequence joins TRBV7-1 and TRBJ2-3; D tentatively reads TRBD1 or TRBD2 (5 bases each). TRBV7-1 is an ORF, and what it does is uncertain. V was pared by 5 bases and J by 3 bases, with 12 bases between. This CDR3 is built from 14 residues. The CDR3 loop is CASSPRGITDTQYF. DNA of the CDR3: TGTGCCAGCAGCCCCCGGGGCATAACAGATACGCAGTATTTT.

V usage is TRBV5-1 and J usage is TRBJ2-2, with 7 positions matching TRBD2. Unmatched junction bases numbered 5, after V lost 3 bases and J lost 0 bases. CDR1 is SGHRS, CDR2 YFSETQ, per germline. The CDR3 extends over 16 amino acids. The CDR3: CASSWTGTTNTGELFF. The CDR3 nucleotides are TGCGCCAGCAGCTGGACCGGGACTACGAACACCGGGGAGCTGTTTTTT.